This T cell receptor (beta chain) comes out of a study of graft-versus-host responses after intestinal transplantation. Across the study: Every one of the recipients received anti-thymocyte globulin induction and afterwards took tacrolimus and steroids for about 3 years.

TCRdb's copy holds only in-frame clones and misses some; the assay was immunoSEQ multiplex PCR. The sample yields 50,000 to 60,000 clones, over 90% seen once. Study outcomes and limitations: GvH clones turned up in recipient marrow; some had shown up first in ileum or blood. Levels of circulating GvH clones at their peak were associated with early post-transplant HvG declines.

This CDR3 spans 15 amino acids. The V end was cut by 0 bases, the J end by 4 bases, with 12 bases between. The germline V gene has CDR1 SGHRS and CDR2 YFSETQ. Of note for this clone: Its cognate antigen is unknown.

This clonotype was obtained from a human donor who was the organ donor for an intestinal transplant. The chain is built from TRBV5-1 and TRBJ2-3; TRBD2 might be the D (5 bases). This specimen consisted of unstimulated CD4+ T cells sorted from spleen or lymph node cells, obtained before transplant. In DNA, the CDR3 is TGCGCCAGCAGCTTGGCCCCTACTAGAGCAGATACGCAGTATTTT. Translation gives CASSLAPTRADTQYF.